This T cell receptor (beta chain) emerged from a study of T cells in Graves' hyperthyroidism and ophthalmopathy. As concerns this clonotype: As the CDR3 is not closed by the conserved phenylalanine or tryptophan, this likely results from a read error.

Amplified TCR beta CDR3 regions came from RNA transcripts. With the HTBI primer set, the TCR CDR3 went through a first round of RT-PCR. TCRdb called the multiplex PCR reads again in MiXCR, with one record for every CDR3 protein. The table has approximately 700,000 distinct CDR3 sequences, 45% seen once. This CDR3 is 15 amino acids long. Per the germline V gene, CDR1 is SGHRS and CDR2 is YFSETQ. The TCR was taken from an adult man with Graves' disease, either hyperthyroidism or ophthalmopathy (not recorded which). The chain carries TRBV5-1 and TRBJ1-3; D call uncertain. Sequencing was done on a sample of peripheral blood or thyroid tissue (not recorded which). CDR3 amino acids: CANSLAGGLGNTIYS. The CDR3, as DNA: TGCGCCAACAGCTTGGCCGGAGGGCTTGGAAACACCATATATTCT.